The 12 T cell receptor beta chains below all came from one sample that was sequenced in a study of control samples from healthy donors and cancer patients. TCRdb's table, derived via immunoSEQ multiplex PCR, lists solely in-frame clones and lacks some. The table has 50,000 or so clones, 95% seen once. The specimen was blood. These receptors were collected from a man aged 25-45 years in good health.

This sequence joins TRBV27 and TRBJ2-2; no firm D call. This CDR3 comprises 13 residues. Trimming cost V 3 bases and J 5 bases, with 7 bases left between them. The V gene's germline CDR1 is MNHEY and CDR2 SMNVEV (reference sequence). Here the CDR3 DNA reads TGTGCCAGCAGTTTCGGAGAGACCGGGGAGCTGTTTTTT. The encoded protein is CASSFGETGELFF.

This chain joins TRBV12-5 and TRBJ2-3; the match to TRBD2 covers 7 bases. The CDR3 is made up of 16 amino acids. After removal of 6 bases from V and 0 bases from J, the junction contained 9 bases not matched to a gene. Germline V lookup: CDR1 LGHNT, CDR2 FRNRAP. The CDR3 loop reads CASGLILSGSTDTQYF. CDR3 DNA sequence: TGTGCTAGTGGCCTCATCCTTAGCGGGAGCACAGATACGCAGTATTTT.

V usage is TRBV25-1 and J usage is TRBJ2-6, with D uncertain. Trimming pared 4 bases from V and 4 bases from J, leaving 5 bases between. The CDR3 totals 13 residues. From germline, CDR1 is MGHDK and CDR2 SYGVNS. The CDR3 sequence: CASSAAGANVLTF. Written as DNA, the CDR3 is TGTGCCAGCAGTGCCGCCGGGGCCAACGTCCTGACTTTC.

J is TRBJ2-1 and V is TRBV7-9, with 9 bases matching TRBD2. J lost 2 bases, V lost 1 base, and 3 bases had no gene match. The CDR3 consists of 16 residues. Germline-derived CDR1 and CDR2 are SEHNR and FQNEAQ (reference sequence). CDR3 bases: TGTGCCAGCAGCTTAGTTGGCGGGAGGGCCTACAATGAGCAGTTCTTC. As protein: CASSLVGGRAYNEQFF.

The rearrangement uses TRBV29-1 and TRBJ1-2; D is possibly TRBD1 (6 bases). V lost 6 bases, J lost 4 bases, and 18 bases lay in between. The length of the CDR3 is 14 residues. Germline assignment: CDR1 SQVTM and CDR2 ANQGSEA. CDR3 amino acids: CSVHWDTEPYGYTF. The CDR3 DNA reads TGCAGCGTCCACTGGGACACGGAACCCTATGGCTACACCTTC.

The chain joins TRBV19 to TRBJ1-3; no definite D call. The CDR3 is 8 amino acids. Germline loops: CDR1 LNHDA, CDR2 SQIVND (reference sequence). Between the trimmed V and J ends, which lost 11 bases and 6 bases, there was a span of 2 bases. The CDR3 spells CALNTIYF. As DNA, the CDR3 is TGTGCCCTAAACACCATATATTTT.

The genes are TRBV6-5 and TRBJ2-3, with 12 bases aligning to TRBD1. Looked up from germline, CDR1 is MNHEY and CDR2 is SVGAGI. The junction had 7 bases not matched to a gene; V was cut back by 7 bases and J by 5 bases. The CDR3 extends over 15 amino acids. CDR3 DNA sequence: TGTGCCAGCAAGGACGGGACAGGGGGCGGAGATACGCAGTATTTT. It translates to CASKDGTGGGDTQYF.

This sequence joins TRBV10-3 and TRBJ2-1; either TRBD1 or TRBD2 may fit D (6 bases each). Germline-derived CDR1 and CDR2 are ENHRY and SYGVKD. CDR3 length: 12 residues. V lost 6 bases, J lost 5 bases, and 8 bases lay in between. The CDR3 reads CAISGGDNEQFF. CDR3 sequence (DNA): TGTGCCATCAGCGGGGGCGACAATGAGCAGTTCTTC.

The rearrangement links TRBV4-1 to TRBJ1-4, with unresolved D. V was clipped by 6 bases and J by 3 bases, with 5 bases between them. Looked up from germline, CDR1 is MGHRA and CDR2 is YSYEKL. The CDR3 consists of 12 residues. The CDR3 DNA is TGCGCCAGCAGAGCGGCTAATGAAAAACTGTTTTTT. Translating gives CASRAANEKLFF.

The chain has TRBV10-1 and TRBJ2-3, with 10 bases fitting TRBD2. V was pared by 7 bases and J by 8 bases, with 9 bases of the junction left unmatched. CDR3 length: 14 amino acids. Germline CDR1 WNHNN, CDR2 SYGVQD (reference sequence). The CDR3 loop reads CASIALLAGSTQYF. The CDR3 nucleotides are TGCGCCAGCATAGCCCTACTAGCGGGATCTACGCAGTATTTT.

The rearrangement uses TRBV10-2 and TRBJ2-7, with D perhaps TRBD2 (6 bases). Per germline, CDR1 WSHSY and CDR2 SAAADI. Deletions cut 11 bases from V and 1 base from J, with 15 bases between. The CDR3 has 13 amino acids. The CDR3 sequence is CAAGRGESYEQYF. In DNA form, the CDR3 reads TGCGCCGCAGGGCGCGGGGAGTCCTACGAGCAGTACTTC.

V and J are TRBV2 and TRBJ1-1; the D is unclear. V was shortened by 3 bases and J by 1 base, with 6 bases between the two germline ends. This CDR3 has 13 residues. CDR1 and CDR2 from the germline V gene are SNHLY and FYNNEI. The CDR3 region is CASSDWQNTEAFF. CDR3 bases: TGTGCCAGCAGTGATTGGCAGAACACTGAAGCTTTCTTT.